The following is a T cell receptor beta chain sequence with its context. Its target is not known. The data are from a study of vaccination effects on CD4 cells after COVID-19. Clones were sequenced by immunoSEQ multiplex PCR, and TCRdb holds only the in-frame ones, with some missing. The repertoire has about 38,000 clones, about 80% of them found once; the top ten carry approximately 2%. Within the ViraFEST assay, antigen-specific CD4+ T cells underwent expansion with viral peptide pools prior to sequencing. With 9 to 11 days of culture completed, CD4+ T cells were isolated. Each person got two doses of an mRNA SARS-CoV-2 vaccine, BNT162b2 or mRNA-1273. Prior SARS-CoV-2 infection was absent in the vaccine recipients, as shown by negative nucleocapsid antibodies. Researchers reported culturing 2.1 million or so PBMC in each well, adding 8 to 10 IU/ml IL-2 and roughly 10 ug/ml peptides. Germline V gene sequence: CDR1 SNHLY, CDR2 FYNNEI. CDR3 length: 13 residues. V dropped 4 bases and J dropped 5 bases, with 12 bases sitting between them.

This chain joins TRBV2 and TRBJ2-7; D uncertain. Material: CD4+ T cells from PBMCs cultured with HCoV-NL63 spike peptides, obtained after COVID-19 vaccination. The sequence was obtained from a human donor who received a COVID-19 vaccine. Some clones in this sample may be carry-over from other donors' samples. The CDR3 nucleotides read TGTGCCAGCAGTGTTCTACATATTAACGAGCAGTACGTC. As protein: CASSVLHINEQYV.